The text below deals with one TCR beta chain. What it binds is not known. The entry originates in a study of cytomegalovirus exposure and HLA in healthy donors. Study-level results: Donor immune exposure was known only as CMV serostatus. Rare TCR sequences dominated, though some public TCRs recurred in many donors.

The PCR ran on 60 Vbeta and 13 Jbeta primers. TCRdb's table, derived via immunoSEQ multiplex PCR, lists solely in-frame clones and lacks some. The sample includes about 81,000 clones, 90% of them seen just once. Germline V gene lookup returns CDR1 KGHSH and CDR2 LQKENI. This CDR3 spans 15 amino acids. V shed 3 bases and J shed 9 bases, with 15 bases lying between them. The donors comprised healthy bone marrow donors. The source material was PBMCs. The J gene is TRBJ1-6, the V gene TRBV18; no firm D call. The receptor's source is a man in his late teens or twenties in good health and CMV-seronegative. This chain's CDR3 is CASSPTLGQGSPLHF. CDR3 sequence (DNA): TGTGCCAGCTCACCCACCCTTGGGCAAGGTTCACCCCTCCACTTT.